Shown below are 13 T cell receptor beta chains from a single sample sequenced in a study of T cell changes during pregnancy in multiple sclerosis. Using immunoSEQ multiplex PCR, the repertoire was profiled, and TCRdb retains in-frame clones only, with some absent. The sample holds more than 90,000 clones, approximately 90% seen once. Sequencing used peripheral blood, obtained in the third trimester of pregnancy. These receptors all come from a female donor with multiple sclerosis, enrolled in a pregnancy study.

The chain joins TRBV27 to TRBJ2-2; tentative D call: TRBD1 (5 bases). The germline V gene has CDR1 MNHEY and CDR2 SMNVEV (reference sequence). The V end lost 4 bases, the J end lost 5 bases, and 14 bases lay between the germline ends. CDR3 length: 15 amino acids. The CDR3 DNA reads TGTGCCAGCAGTTCCCTGCAGGGTGGAACCGGGGAGCTGTTTTTT. Protein: CASSSLQGGTGELFF.

V is TRBV4-2 and J is TRBJ2-3, with 9 bases matching TRBD2. The germline V gene has CDR1 LGHNA and CDR2 YNFKEQ. The length of the CDR3 is 17 residues. The J segment lost 2 bases and the V segment lost 1 base, leaving 7 bases of the junction unmatched. For the CDR3, the DNA is TGTGCCAGCAGCCAAGTGCTAGCGGGATCCCACACAGATACGCAGTATTTT. It codes for CASSQVLAGSHTDTQYF.

V is TRBV9 and J is TRBJ2-1; 8 nucleotides agree with TRBD2. This CDR3 contains 13 residues. Germline V gene lookup returns CDR1 SGDLS and CDR2 YYNGEE. Germline trimming cut 5 bases from V and 6 bases from J; bases unmatched to any gene: 4. In DNA, the CDR3 is TGTGCCAGCAGTGCGGGAGGAGGCAATGAGCAGTTCTTC. Amino acid sequence: CASSAGGGNEQFF.

In this sample, this clone turned up once. V gene TRBV14 combines with J gene TRBJ2-3, with a weak D call TRBD2 (6 bases). CDR3 length equals 20 residues. The germline V and J ends were trimmed by 0 bases and 0 bases, with 22 bases remaining between them. The germline V gene has CDR1 SGHDN and CDR2 FVKESK. The CDR3 loop is CASSQDRTSRYFNSTDTQYF. Written as DNA, the CDR3 is TGTGCCAGCAGCCAAGATCGAACTAGCCGCTACTTCAATAGCACAGATACGCAGTATTTT.

The chain is built from TRBV5-4 and TRBJ1-2, with TRBD1 matching over 9 bases. The germline gives CDR1 SGHNT, CDR2 YYREEE (reference sequence). This CDR3 region has 13 residues. This chain's CDR3 is CVGGLQGAKEHTF. CDR3 DNA sequence: TGTGTCGGAGGGCTACAGGGGGCCAAGGAACACACCTTC.

The CDR3 nucleotides are TGTGCCAGCAGTCCGCCGGGACAGGGGGAAGCTTTCTTT. Translating gives CASSPPGQGEAFF. This rearrangement joins TRBV6-6 to TRBJ1-1; 10 positions match TRBD1. The V gene end was trimmed by 5 bases and the J gene end by 8 bases; junction bases not matched to a gene: 5. Per germline, CDR1 MNHNY and CDR2 SVGAGI (reference sequence). The CDR3 contains 13 residues.

CDR3 amino acids: CAISDSGAGRGYTF. DNA for the CDR3: TGTGCCATCAGCGACTCCGGGGCCGGGAGGGGCTACACCTTC. The chain links TRBV10-3 to TRBJ1-2, with D tentatively TRBD1 (5 bases). V was cut by 6 bases and J by 8 bases, with 19 bases left in between. This CDR3 contains 14 residues. Germline V gene data show CDR1 as ENHRY and CDR2 as SYGVKD.

In nucleotides, the CDR3 is TGTGCCAGCAGCAAAGCGGGCATCTTAACAGGGAACTATGGCTACACCTTC. Residues: CASSKAGILTGNYGYTF. V gene TRBV21-1 combines with J gene TRBJ1-2; the table calls TRBD1, which could not be checked here. TRBV21-1 is classified as a pseudogene. The CDR3 is 17 residues long.

This clone has a single count. The V and J genes are TRBV7-8 and TRBJ1-4; no definite D call. V was pared by 1 base and J by 6 bases, with 27 bases between. Germline V gene lookup returns CDR1 SGHVS and CDR2 FQNEAQ. This CDR3 is 20 amino acids long. CDR3 bases: TGTGCCAGCAGCTTAGGGGCAGCGGGATCGGCGGTAATGAAAGATGAAAAACTGTTTTTT. It yields the protein CASSLGAAGSAVMKDEKLFF.

V usage is TRBV19 and J usage is TRBJ2-2; perhaps TRBD1 as D (6 bases). V shed 9 bases and J shed 4 bases, with 21 bases lying between them. This CDR3 contains 16 residues. CDR1 and CDR2 from the germline V gene are LNHDA and SQIVND (reference sequence). The CDR3 bases are TGTGCCAGCACCAAGGGGGAAGGCAGGGGCACCGGGGAGCTGTTTTTT. This translates into CASTKGEGRGTGELFF.

J is TRBJ1-1 and V is TRBV10-3, with D possibly being TRBD1 (6 bases). Germline CDR1 is ENHRY and CDR2 is SYGVKD. The V gene lost 5 bases and the J gene lost 1 base, with 11 bases spanning the gap. CDR3 size: 14 residues. CDR3 bases: TGTGCCATCAGTCCTGCGACAGGGAACACTGAAGCTTTCTTT. The encoded protein is CAISPATGNTEAFF.

V usage is TRBV10-3 and J usage is TRBJ1-6; 7 bases map to TRBD1. The CDR3 is 16 amino acids. V was pared by 0 bases and J by 7 bases, with 6 bases of the junction left unmatched. Germline CDR1 is ENHRY and CDR2 is SYGVKD. CDR3 region: CAISESRSGQNSPLHF. The CDR3 DNA follows: TGTGCCATCAGTGAGTCGAGATCGGGACAGAATTCACCCCTCCACTTT.

This clone turned up a few times. This rearrangement joins TRBV28 to TRBJ2-1; 8 bases map to TRBD1. The CDR3 spans 14 residues. V trimming: 8 bases; J trimming: 1 base; junction bases outside the gene matches: 4. The germline V gene has CDR1 MDHEN and CDR2 SYDVKM. This CDR3 is CASRGTGSYNEQFF. In nucleotides, the CDR3 is TGTGCCAGCCGAGGGACAGGATCCTACAATGAGCAGTTCTTC.